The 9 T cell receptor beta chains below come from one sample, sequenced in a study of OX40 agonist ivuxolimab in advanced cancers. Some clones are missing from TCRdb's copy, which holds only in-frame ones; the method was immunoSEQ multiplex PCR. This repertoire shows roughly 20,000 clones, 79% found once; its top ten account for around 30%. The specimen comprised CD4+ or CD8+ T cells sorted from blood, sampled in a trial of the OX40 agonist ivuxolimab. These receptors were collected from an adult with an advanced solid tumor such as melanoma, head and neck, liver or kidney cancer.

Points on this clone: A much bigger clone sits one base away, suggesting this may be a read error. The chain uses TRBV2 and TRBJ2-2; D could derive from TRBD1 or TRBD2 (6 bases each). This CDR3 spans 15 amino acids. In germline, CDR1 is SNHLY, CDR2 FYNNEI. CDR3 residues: CTSRDIGTSTGELFF. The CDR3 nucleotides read TGTACCAGCAGGGACATCGGGACTTCGACCGGGGAGCTGTTTTTT.

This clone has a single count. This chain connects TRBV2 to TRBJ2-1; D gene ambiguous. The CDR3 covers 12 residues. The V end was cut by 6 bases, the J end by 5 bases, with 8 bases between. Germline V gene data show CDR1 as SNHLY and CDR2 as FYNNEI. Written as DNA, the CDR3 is TGTGCCAGCAGCGTTTTCGACAATGAGCAGTTCTTC. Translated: CASSVFDNEQFF.

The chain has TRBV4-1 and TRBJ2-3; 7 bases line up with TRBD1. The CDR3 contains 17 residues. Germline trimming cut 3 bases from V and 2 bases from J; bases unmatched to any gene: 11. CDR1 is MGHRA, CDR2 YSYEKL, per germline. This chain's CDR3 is CASSHAADREYTDTQYF. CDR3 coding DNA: TGCGCCAGCAGCCACGCCGCCGACAGGGAATACACAGATACGCAGTATTTT.

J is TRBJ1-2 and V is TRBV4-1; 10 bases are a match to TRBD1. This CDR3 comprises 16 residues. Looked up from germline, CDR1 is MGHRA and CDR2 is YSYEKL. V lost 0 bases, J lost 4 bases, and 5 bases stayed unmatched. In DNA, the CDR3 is TGCGCCAGCAGCCAAGAACCGGGACAGGGGACCTATGGCTACACCTTC. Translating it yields CASSQEPGQGTYGYTF.

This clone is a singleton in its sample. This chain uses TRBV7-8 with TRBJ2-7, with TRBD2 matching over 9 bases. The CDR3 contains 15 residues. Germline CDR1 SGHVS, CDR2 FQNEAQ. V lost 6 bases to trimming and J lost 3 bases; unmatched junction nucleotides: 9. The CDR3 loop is CASSPRGGSFYEQYF. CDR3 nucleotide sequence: TGTGCCAGCAGTCCGCGGGGGGGATCTTTCTACGAGCAGTACTTC.

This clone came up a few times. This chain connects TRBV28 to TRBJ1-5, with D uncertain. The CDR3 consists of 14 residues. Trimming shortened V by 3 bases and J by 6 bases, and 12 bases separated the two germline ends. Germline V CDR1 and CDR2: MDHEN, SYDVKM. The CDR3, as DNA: TGTGCCAGCAGTTTTATAAGGGAAGCTCAGCCCCAGCATTTT. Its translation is CASSFIREAQPQHF.

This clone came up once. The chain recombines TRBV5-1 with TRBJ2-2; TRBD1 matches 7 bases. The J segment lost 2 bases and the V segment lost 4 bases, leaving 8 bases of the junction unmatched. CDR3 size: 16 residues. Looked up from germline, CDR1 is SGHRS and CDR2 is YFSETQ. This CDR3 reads CASSPRTGANTGELFF. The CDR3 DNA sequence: TGCGCCAGCAGCCCGCGGACAGGAGCCAACACCGGGGAGCTGTTTTTT.

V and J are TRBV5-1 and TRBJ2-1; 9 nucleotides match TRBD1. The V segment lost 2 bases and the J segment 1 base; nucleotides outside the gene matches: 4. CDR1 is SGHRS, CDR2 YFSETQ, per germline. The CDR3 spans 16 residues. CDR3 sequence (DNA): TGCGCCAGCAGCTTCTTCGGGACAGGGTCCTACAATGAGCAGTTCTTC. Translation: CASSFFGTGSYNEQFF.

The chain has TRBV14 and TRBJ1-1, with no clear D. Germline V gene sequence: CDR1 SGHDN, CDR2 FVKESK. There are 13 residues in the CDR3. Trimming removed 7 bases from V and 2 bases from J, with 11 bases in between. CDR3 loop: CASKDKGNTEAFF. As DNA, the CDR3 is TGTGCCAGCAAGGATAAGGGAAACACTGAAGCTTTCTTT.